What follows are 8 T cell receptor beta chains derived from one specimen sequenced in a study of T cell repertoires in cytomegalovirus infection. TCRdb ran MiXCR on the reads and lists one entry per CDR3 protein. The table includes about 440,000 distinct CDR3 sequences, under 40% detected once. Sequencing was performed on PBMCs. All receptors come from a human donor in good health (CMV status not recorded). Some clones in this sample may be carry-over from other donors' samples.

This clonotype was recorded only once. At one of its ends the junction is not consistent with the germline gene, which may arise from a read error. V is TRBV2 and J is TRBJ2-7; D is uncertain. The germline CDR1 and CDR2 sequences are SNHLY and FYNNEI. The CDR3 consists of 10 residues. The CDR3 bases are TGTGCCTGCAGTGTCTACGAGCAGTACTTC. Translation gives CACSVYEQYF.

V usage is TRBV7-9 and J usage is TRBJ2-7; D call uncertain. Per germline, CDR1 SEHNR and CDR2 FQNEAQ (reference sequence). The CDR3 runs to 13 residues. Between the trimmed V and J ends, which lost 5 bases and 3 bases, there was a span of 11 bases. The CDR3 is CASSGTDHYEQYF. The CDR3, as DNA: TGTGCCAGCAGCGGAACGGACCACTACGAGCAGTACTTC.

The V call is TRBV4-1, the J call TRBJ2-3; D is uncertain. The V end lost 5 bases, the J end lost 4 bases, and 13 bases lay between the germline ends. The germline gives CDR1 MGHRA, CDR2 YSYEKL. The CDR3 runs 14 residues. The CDR3, as DNA: TGCGCCAGCAGCGCCACGGGCCTACCAGATACGCAGTATTTT. Protein sequence: CASSATGLPDTQYF.

This clonotype was seen a handful of times. The chain employs TRBV5-6 and TRBJ2-7, with D possibly TRBD2 on 6 matching bases. CDR1 SGHDT and CDR2 YYEEEE come from the germline V gene. The CDR3 is 14 amino acids. V lost 2 bases and J 2 bases, leaving 11 bases between the germline ends. CDR3: CASSLFAGTYEQYF. The CDR3, as DNA: TGTGCCAGCAGCTTATTCGCGGGAACCTACGAGCAGTACTTC.

The chain links TRBV7-8 to TRBJ2-3, with a possible D match to TRBD2 (7 bases). Germline loops: CDR1 SGHVS, CDR2 FQNEAQ. V was trimmed by 5 bases and J by 3 bases, leaving 18 bases between them. The CDR3 is made up of 16 amino acids. CDR3 protein: CASSHRSGGTTDTQYF. The CDR3 bases are TGTGCCAGCAGCCACAGATCGGGGGGCACGACAGATACGCAGTATTTT.

On this clonotype: A far larger clone is just one base off, so this is likely a read error. The CDR3 does not end in the conserved phenylalanine or tryptophan, so this is likely a read error. The chain couples TRBV7-9 to TRBJ2-7; the match to TRBD1 covers 7 bases. The V gene's germline CDR1 is SEHNR and CDR2 FQNEAQ (reference sequence). The CDR3 is 13 amino acids. After removal of 5 bases from V and 4 bases from J, the junction contained 5 bases not matched to a gene. The CDR3 nucleotides are TGTGCCAGCAGCCTGGGGACAGCGTACGAGCAGTACTTA. Translated: CASSLGTAYEQYL.

V usage is TRBV6-4 and J usage is TRBJ1-2; D is unresolved. Trimming took off 0 bases at V and 4 bases at J, with 9 bases between the two ends. This CDR3 has 14 residues. The germline V gene has CDR1 MRHNA and CDR2 SNTAGT. The CDR3 DNA reads TGTGCCAGCAGTGACTCGATTGACTCCTATGGCTACACCTTC. Amino acids: CASSDSIDSYGYTF.

V usage is TRBV6-5 and J usage is TRBJ2-6; the D gene is possibly TRBD1 (6 bases). This CDR3 spans 20 amino acids. V lost 0 bases and J 4 bases, leaving 22 bases between the germline ends. Germline V gene sequence: CDR1 MNHEY, CDR2 SVGAGI. DNA of the CDR3: TGTGCCAGCAGTTACTCGGGATTCGGACAGAAGGGAGCCGGGGCCAACGTCCTGACTTTC. Translating gives CASSYSGFGQKGAGANVLTF.